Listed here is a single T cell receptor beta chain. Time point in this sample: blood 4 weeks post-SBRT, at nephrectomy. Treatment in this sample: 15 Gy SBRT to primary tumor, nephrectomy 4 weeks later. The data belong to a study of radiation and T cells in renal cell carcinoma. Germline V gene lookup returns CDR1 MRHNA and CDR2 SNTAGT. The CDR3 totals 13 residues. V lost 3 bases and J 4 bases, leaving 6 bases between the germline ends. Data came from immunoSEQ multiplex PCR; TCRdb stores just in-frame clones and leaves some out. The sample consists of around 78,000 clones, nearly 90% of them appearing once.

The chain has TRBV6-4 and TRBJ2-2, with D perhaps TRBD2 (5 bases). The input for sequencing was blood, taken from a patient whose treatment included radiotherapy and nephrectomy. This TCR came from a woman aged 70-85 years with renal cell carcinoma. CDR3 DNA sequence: TGTGCCAGCAGTGAAGAGGGCACCGGGGAGCTGTTTTTT. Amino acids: CASSEEGTGELFF.